Below, 29 T cell receptor beta chains from the same sample are listed, as sequenced in a study of blood T cell repertoires in COVID-19. Here immunoSEQ multiplex PCR was the method, and the copy in TCRdb shows in-frame clones only, minus some. Of 330,000 or so clones in the sample, approximately 87% were seen once. Input material: PBMCs or T cells enriched from blood (not recorded which). These receptors were collected from a man aged 40-50 years in a cohort exposed to, infected with or recovered from COVID-19 (not recorded which).

The chain uses TRBV15 and TRBJ2-3; maybe TRBD2 (6 bases). This CDR3 spans 18 amino acids. V shed 2 bases and J shed 6 bases, with 24 bases lying between them. Germline V gene lookup returns CDR1 LNHNV and CDR2 YYDKDF (reference sequence). The CDR3 DNA reads TGTGCCACCAGCAGAAAACGGGAGTACAGCTTCCAGGTCGATACGCAGTATTTT. Amino acid sequence: CATSRKREYSFQVDTQYF.

The chain joins TRBV10-2 to TRBJ2-3; TRBD1 is a possible D gene (6 bases). V lost 6 bases and J 5 bases, leaving 18 bases between the germline ends. Germline V CDR1 and CDR2: WSHSY, SAAADI. The CDR3 is 15 amino acids. The CDR3 is CASRDSVSSVDTQYF. The CDR3 bases are TGCGCCAGCAGGGACAGTGTTAGTTCAGTAGATACGCAGTATTTT.

This rearrangement joins TRBV27 to TRBJ2-3; 7 bases align to TRBD2. With V trimmed by 2 bases and J by 3 bases, 2 bases remained unmatched. This CDR3 has 14 amino acids. Germline V lookup: CDR1 MNHEY, CDR2 SMNVEV (reference sequence). The CDR3: CASSLGGRTDTQYF. CDR3 DNA sequence: TGTGCCAGCAGTTTAGGCGGGAGAACAGATACGCAGTATTTT.

This chain joins TRBV20-1 and TRBJ2-7; a possible D gene is TRBD2 (7 bases). The CDR3 is 11 residues long. Germline assignment: CDR1 DFQATT and CDR2 SNEGSKA (reference sequence). The CDR3 is CAGAGSGWQYF. CDR3 DNA sequence: TGCGCGGGGGCGGGGTCAGGATGGCAGTACTTC.

This clone came up a few times. J is TRBJ2-1 and V is TRBV12-5; no clear D. CDR1 and CDR2 from the germline V gene are LGHNT and FRNRAP. The CDR3 length is 12 residues. The V end lost 6 bases, the J end lost 8 bases, and 11 bases lay between the germline ends. The CDR3 sequence: CASGLSIDEQFF. The CDR3 nucleotides are TGTGCTAGTGGGCTCTCTATAGATGAGCAGTTCTTC.

This chain uses TRBV7-3 with TRBJ2-5; D is perhaps TRBD2 (5 bases). This CDR3 comprises 19 residues. CDR1 SGHTA and CDR2 FQGTGA come from the germline V gene. V was cut by 1 base and J by 0 bases, with 21 bases left in between. The CDR3 DNA follows: TGTGCCAGCAGCTTAATTGGCCCTTCCCTAACGGGAAACCAAGAGACCCAGTACTTC. It translates to CASSLIGPSLTGNQETQYF.

The chain joins TRBV6-5 to TRBJ2-5, with TRBD2 matching over 8 bases. The germline CDR1 and CDR2 sequences are MNHEY and SVGAGI. J gave up 4 bases and V 6 bases, and 7 bases lay outside the gene matches. The CDR3 is made up of 14 amino acids. Here the CDR3 reads CASRETSVGETQYF. As DNA, the CDR3 is TGTGCCAGCAGGGAGACTAGCGTCGGAGAGACCCAGTACTTC.

The chain combines TRBV5-1 with TRBJ1-2; 7 bases align to TRBD1. This CDR3 has 14 residues. V trimming: 2 bases; J trimming: 7 bases; junction bases outside the gene matches: 8. Germline CDR1 SGHRS, CDR2 YFSETQ. In DNA form, the CDR3 reads TGCGCCAGCAGCTTTACAGGGGTAGGGGTTGGCTACACCTTC. Amino acid sequence: CASSFTGVGVGYTF. Filled out from reference TRBV5-1 and TRBJ1-2, the complete variable domain reads KAGVTQTPRYLIKTRGQQVTLSCSPISGHRSVSWYQQTPGQGLQFLFEYFSETQRNKGNFPGRFSGRQFSNSRSEMNVSTLELGDSALYLCASSFTGVGVGYTFGSGTRLTVV.

The chain couples TRBV30 to TRBJ1-6, with 9 bases identical to TRBD1. Trimming at V came to 2 bases and at J to 7 bases, leaving 6 bases not matched to a gene. The CDR3 is made up of 15 amino acids. Germline assignment: CDR1 GTSNPN and CDR2 SVGIG (reference sequence). The CDR3 loop is CAWSPRTGANSPLHF. The CDR3 DNA follows: TGTGCCTGGAGTCCGCGGACAGGGGCGAATTCACCCCTCCACTTT. The whole variable domain, filled in from reference TRBV30 and TRBJ1-6, reads SQTIHQWPATLVQPVGSPLSLECTVEGTSNPNLYWYRQAAGRGLQLLFYSVGIGQISSEVPQNLSASRPQDRQFILSSKKLLLSDSGFYLCAWSPRTGANSPLHFGNGTRLTVT.

The chain couples TRBV5-1 to TRBJ1-4; 7 nucleotides align to TRBD1. The CDR3 sequence is 15 residues long. Germline lookup yields CDR1 SGHRS and CDR2 YFSETQ. With 5 bases clipped from V and 4 bases from J, the junction kept 8 bases outside the gene matches. The CDR3 DNA sequence: TGCGCCAGCAGAGCGACGGGACAGAGTAATGAAAAACTGTTTTTT. Amino acids: CASRATGQSNEKLFF.

This chain joins TRBV5-1 and TRBJ1-6; TRBD1 aligns across 7 bases. CDR1 is SGHRS and CDR2 is YFSETQ in the germline V gene. The CDR3 has 17 amino acids. Losses at the gene ends were 7 bases for V and 0 bases for J; bases not matched to a gene: 10. CDR3 sequence reads: CASAPGQTSSYNSPLHF. The CDR3 DNA reads as TGCGCCAGCGCCCCGGGACAGACCAGCTCCTATAATTCACCCCTCCACTTT.

The genes are TRBV10-3 and TRBJ2-1; perhaps TRBD2 as D (6 bases). CDR3 length: 9 residues. V was trimmed by 8 bases and J by 10 bases, leaving 6 bases between them. In germline, CDR1 is ENHRY, CDR2 SYGVKD. The CDR3 region has the DNA TGTGCCATCGGGGGGGAGCAGTTCTTC. Its translation: CAIGGEQFF.

This clone is a singleton in its sample. The CDR3 spells CASSSMAAGDTEAFF. CDR3 sequence (DNA): TGTGCCAGCAGTTCCATGGCGGCGGGGGACACTGAAGCTTTCTTT. The chain joins TRBV7-9 to TRBJ1-1; possibly TRBD1 for D (5 bases). There are 15 residues in the CDR3. The V and J ends lost 6 bases and 3 bases respectively, with 17 bases between them. The germline CDR1 and CDR2 sequences are SEHNR and FQNEAQ (reference sequence).

The chain is built from TRBV5-5 and TRBJ2-3, with 11 bases lining up with TRBD1. Germline V gene data show CDR1 as SGHKS and CDR2 as YYEKEE (reference sequence). The V gene end was trimmed by 4 bases and the J gene end by 3 bases; junction bases not matched to a gene: 7. This CDR3 has 16 residues. The CDR3 sequence is CASSGSWDRGTDTQYF. CDR3 bases: TGTGCCAGCAGCGGGAGCTGGGACAGGGGGACAGATACGCAGTATTTT.

The genes are TRBV2 and TRBJ2-1; 8 bases map to TRBD1. Germline loops: CDR1 SNHLY, CDR2 FYNNEI. The CDR3 is 12 amino acids. V dropped 6 bases and J dropped 7; count of bases not matched to a gene: 2. Here the CDR3 reads CASRGQANEQFF. CDR3 nucleotides: TGTGCCAGCAGGGGACAGGCTAATGAGCAGTTCTTC.

This chain links TRBV5-1 with TRBJ1-2; no clear D. V shed 0 bases and J shed 7 bases, with 19 bases lying between them. Germline V gene lookup returns CDR1 SGHRS and CDR2 YFSETQ. This CDR3 has 16 residues. CDR3: CASSLDIGWANGGYTF. CDR3 DNA: TGCGCCAGCAGCTTGGATATCGGTTGGGCGAACGGTGGCTACACCTTC.

This rearrangement joins TRBV7-6 to TRBJ2-3, with D maybe TRBD2 (7 bases). V was shortened by 1 base and J by 11 bases, with 16 bases between the two germline ends. Germline V gene data show CDR1 as SGHVS and CDR2 as FNYEAQ. The CDR3 is made up of 14 amino acids. In DNA form, the CDR3 reads TGTGCCAGCAGCTTAGGGGGGGGGCCCGTCAGGCAGTATTTT. Translated: CASSLGGGPVRQYF.

This chain uses TRBV19 with TRBJ1-4; D gene ambiguous. This CDR3 is built from 15 residues. Trimming pared 6 bases from V and 10 bases from J, leaving 21 bases between. Germline V gives CDR1 LNHDA, CDR2 SQIVND (reference sequence). CDR3 coding DNA: TGTGCCAGTAGCACTGTAACGCCCACGGGTGGAAAACTGTTTTTT. Its protein is CASSTVTPTGGKLFF. The full variable domain, in which reference TRBV19 and TRBJ1-4 provide the parts outside the CDR3, is DGGITQSPKYLFRKEGQNVTLSCEQNLNHDAMYWYRQDPGQGLRLIYYSQIVNDFQKGDIAEGYSVSREKKESFPLTVTSAQKNPTAFYLCASSTVTPTGGKLFFGSGTQLSVL.

The V and J genes are TRBV5-4 and TRBJ2-5; 8 bases are shared with TRBD2. The J segment lost 5 bases and the V segment lost 4 bases, leaving 10 bases of the junction unmatched. The CDR3 is 15 amino acids. CDR1 and CDR2 (germline): SGHNT, YYREEE (reference sequence). The CDR3 is CASSLPGLDRETQYF. The CDR3 region has the DNA TGTGCCAGCAGCCTACCGGGACTAGACCGCGAGACCCAGTACTTC.

The V call is TRBV5-1, the J call TRBJ1-1, with D perhaps matching TRBD1 (5 bases). Trimming took off 6 bases at V and 2 bases at J, with 14 bases between the two ends. The CDR3 has 14 residues. Germline V gene data show CDR1 as SGHRS and CDR2 as YFSETQ. The CDR3 sequence is CASTSLTVNTEAFF. The CDR3 region has the DNA TGCGCCAGCACCTCATTGACAGTTAACACTGAAGCTTTCTTT.

V and J are TRBV6-5 and TRBJ1-6; a possible D gene is TRBD1 (6 bases). CDR1 is MNHEY, CDR2 SVGAGI, per germline. V was clipped by 7 bases and J by 8 bases, with 12 bases between them. CDR3 length: 13 amino acids. The CDR3 region has the DNA TGTGCCAGCACCACAGGGAGATATTCACCCCTCCACTTT. Amino acids: CASTTGRYSPLHF.

The chain links TRBV29-1 to TRBJ1-2; TRBD1 aligns across 7 bases. Germline V gene sequence: CDR1 SQVTM, CDR2 ANQGSEA. CDR3 size: 14 residues. Germline trimming cut 1 base from V and 4 bases from J; bases unmatched to any gene: 6. CDR3 in amino acids: CSVEVDRAVYGYTF. The CDR3 coding sequence is TGCAGCGTTGAAGTCGACAGGGCGGTCTATGGCTACACCTTC.

The chain couples TRBV3-1 (or the pseudogene TRBV3-2) to TRBJ1-5; D not certain. Germline-derived CDR1 and CDR2 are LGHDT and YNNKEL (reference sequence). V gave up 2 bases and J gave up 0 bases, with 8 bases separating them. The length of the CDR3 is 15 residues. CDR3 protein: CASSQRHVSNQPQHF. The CDR3 nucleotides read TGTGCCAGCAGCCAAAGACATGTTAGCAATCAGCCCCAGCATTTT.

This clone was seen only a few times. This chain connects TRBV6-1 to TRBJ1-5; weak D call: TRBD1 (5 bases). Germline CDR1 is MNHNS and CDR2 is SASEGT. The CDR3 contains 14 residues. Trimming removed 3 bases from V and 9 bases from J, with 15 bases in between. The CDR3 nucleotides are TGTGCCAGCAGTGATAGGACATTGGTAATGCCCCAGCATTTT. Translation: CASSDRTLVMPQHF.

In its sample, this clone was seen once. The genes are TRBV24-1 and TRBJ2-5; 8 bases align to TRBD1. From germline, CDR1 is KGHDR and CDR2 SFDVKD. The J segment lost 4 bases and the V segment lost 4 bases, leaving 10 bases of the junction unmatched. The CDR3 sequence is 16 residues long. The CDR3 loop reads CATSDGQGGRGETQYF. Here the CDR3 DNA reads TGTGCCACCAGTGACGGACAGGGCGGTCGCGGAGAGACCCAGTACTTC.

CDR3 sequence: CASSLSLNQPQHF. CDR3 in DNA: TGTGCCAGCAGCTTGTCCCTTAATCAGCCCCAGCATTTT. This chain uses TRBV11-1 with TRBJ1-5; D gene uncertain. Germline V gene sequence: CDR1 SGHAT, CDR2 FQDESV (reference sequence). The CDR3 spans 13 residues. V was clipped by 3 bases and J by 4 bases, with 7 bases between them.

This chain joins TRBV9 and TRBJ1-1; D might be TRBD1 (5 bases). Trimming cost V 0 bases and J 1 base, with 16 bases left between them. The CDR3 contains 17 residues. Germline V gene lookup returns CDR1 SGDLS and CDR2 YYNGEE. For the CDR3, the DNA is TGTGCCAGCAGCGTAGTACCGGACACCTCGGGGAACACTGAAGCTTTCTTT. It translates to CASSVVPDTSGNTEAFF.

This clone was recorded only once. V gene TRBV10-3 combines with J gene TRBJ1-5; the match to TRBD1 covers 7 bases. Germline values: CDR1 ENHRY, CDR2 SYGVKD. V gave up 2 bases and J gave up 2 bases; unmatched junction bases: 0. This CDR3 has 14 residues. This CDR3 is CAISETGGNQPQHF. The CDR3 DNA follows: TGTGCCATCAGTGAGACAGGGGGCAATCAGCCCCAGCATTTT.

The chain combines TRBV3-1 (or the pseudogene TRBV3-2) with TRBJ2-1; TRBD1 matches at 9 bases. This CDR3 is built from 15 residues. V was clipped by 1 base and J by 3 bases; unmatched bases: 1. Germline CDR1 reads LGHDT; CDR2 reads YNNKEL (reference sequence). In DNA form, the CDR3 reads TGTGCCAGCAGCCAAGGGGGACAGGGCTACAATGAGCAGTTCTTC. Protein: CASSQGGQGYNEQFF.